The T cell receptor beta chain described here comes from a study of T cell responses to AZD1222 COVID-19 vaccine. Overall study: It was second doses at about 4 or about 12 weeks that were pooled.

Points from the study as a whole: White British donors predominated, females outnumbered males, and clonal diversity was possibly underestimated.

Method: immunoSEQ multiplex PCR; TCRdb's copy keeps in-frame clones and lacks some. This sample has approximately 180,000 clones, with approximately 92% found just once. Trimming left V 4 bases short and J 3 bases short, with 13 bases between. This CDR3 comprises 15 residues. CDR1 is SNHLY and CDR2 is FYNNEI in the germline V gene. About this clone itself: Antigen: not known.

The chain couples TRBV2 to TRBJ1-5; tentatively, D is TRBD1 (6 bases). Specimen: peripheral blood, collected on day 0 of AZD1222 vaccination. The receptor was isolated from an adult in good health. The CDR3: CASSAGQGPNQPQHF. The CDR3 bases are TGTGCCAGCAGTGCGGGCCAGGGGCCCAATCAGCCCCAGCATTTT.